This T cell receptor beta chain came from a study of molecular identifiers for immune sequencing clone quantification. Study-level findings and limits: Under 1% of molecules in naive cells, but over 97% of effector molecules, belonged to clones above 20 RNA copies.

Preparation methods for the bulk TCR libraries were those previously described, with listed TCR primers. TCRdb independently ran MiXCR on the PCR reads; one entry per CDR3 protein. Altogether over 550,000 distinct CDR3 sequences are present, 25% being singletons, with the ten largest covering 0.7% to 0.95%. This clonotype was detected many times. Antigen specificity is unknown. The sorting of naive CD8 T cells used the CD8+CD4-CCR7+CD45RA+ phenotype. The receptor's source is a human donor in good health. Some libraries in this study had Jurkat cell RNA spiked in. The sequenced sample consisted of naive CD8+ T cells from blood, with Jurkat cell RNA spiked in. The subset is: FACS-sorted CD8+CD4-CCR7+CD45RA+ naive T cells.

CDR3 nucleotide sequence: TGCGCCAGCAGCCAAGGTTTGTACCAGCCCCAGCATTTT. Encoded protein: CASSQGLYQPQHF. J is TRBJ1-5 and V is TRBV4-1; D ambiguous. CDR3 length: 13 amino acids. Germline CDR1 reads MGHRA; CDR2 reads YSYEKL. The ends were cut back, 1 base at V and 7 bases at J, with 8 bases in the middle.